One and the same sample provided the 10 T cell receptor beta chains below, sequenced in a study of cytomegalovirus exposure and HLA in healthy donors. PCR primers comprised 60 Vbeta and 13 Jbeta primers. Measured with immunoSEQ multiplex PCR; TCRdb has only the in-frame clones, and not every one. The table has about 140,000 clones, 82% seen once; the top ten hold roughly 1.4%. Sequenced: PBMCs. These receptors came from a man aged 30 to 45 in good health and CMV-seropositive.

The rearrangement uses TRBV2 and TRBJ2-7, with TRBD2 matching over 13 bases. V lost 2 bases, J lost 2 bases, and 12 bases stayed unmatched. The CDR3 has 19 amino acids. Germline V CDR1 and CDR2: SNHLY, FYNNEI. The CDR3 nucleotides read TGTGCCAGCAGTGAAAGGAGACTAGCGGGGGGTCCAACCGCCTACGAGCAGTACTTC. Translated: CASSERRLAGGPTAYEQYF.

This sequence joins TRBV4-1 and TRBJ2-5; 7 nucleotides line up with TRBD2. The J call is doubtful: the DNA matches TRBJ2-7 better. Per germline, CDR1 MGHRA and CDR2 YSYEKL. CDR3 length: 15 residues. The CDR3 nucleotides are TGCGCCAGCAGCCAAGTGACTAGCAATCACTACGAGCAGTACTTC. This gives the protein CASSQVTSNHYEQYF.

The chain joins TRBV7-9 to TRBJ1-4, with D possibly TRBD1 on 6 matching bases. This CDR3 comprises 17 residues. CDR1 is SEHNR, CDR2 FQNEAQ, per germline (reference sequence). V gave up 0 bases and J gave up 3 bases, with 14 bases separating them. The CDR3 sequence: CASSLALKGVANEKLFF. CDR3 nucleotides: TGTGCCAGCAGCTTAGCGCTCAAGGGGGTGGCTAATGAAAAACTGTTTTTT.

Worth noting for this clone: One junction end disagrees with the germline gene, perhaps due to a read error. Other DNA sequences in the sample encode the same CDR3. The CDR3 reads CASSVDRDGAREAFF. CDR3 bases: TGCGCCAGCAGCGTAGATAGGGATGGGGCGCGTGAAGCTTTCTTT. The chain links TRBV9 to TRBJ1-1; possibly TRBD1 for D (5 bases). This CDR3 has 15 amino acids. Germline CDR1 is SGDLS and CDR2 is YYNGEE.

Remarks on this clone: Its ends do not fully match the called genes, so a read error is possible. V is TRBV19 and J is TRBJ2-5; a weak D match, TRBD2 (6 bases). Per germline, CDR1 LNHDA and CDR2 SQIVND (reference sequence). CDR3 length equals 12 residues. CDR3: CASSIAGEAQYF. CDR3 coding DNA: TGTGCCAGTAGTATAGCGGGAGAGGCCCAGTACTTC.

A note on this clone: Germline and junction disagree at one end, which may indicate a read error. V and J are TRBV7-7 and TRBJ2-3; no firm D call. The germline CDR1 and CDR2 sequences are SSHAT and FNYEAQ (reference sequence). CDR3 length: 13 amino acids. CDR3 protein: CASSLASTDTQYF. Here the CDR3 DNA reads TGTGCTAGCAGCTTAGCCTCCACAGATACGCAGTATTTT.

The chain has TRBV10-1 and TRBJ1-5; 9 nucleotides match TRBD1. From germline, CDR1 is WNHNN and CDR2 SYGVQD (reference sequence). V trimming: 5 bases; J trimming: 1 base; junction bases outside the gene matches: 21. The CDR3 consists of 21 residues. CDR3 amino acids: CASSTDRGAPWSLLSNQPQHF. DNA for the CDR3: TGCGCCAGCAGTACAGACAGGGGGGCCCCCTGGTCGCTACTGAGCAATCAGCCCCAGCATTTT.

The gene calls are TRBV19 and TRBJ1-5; TRBD1 might be the D (5 bases). Germline CDR1 is LNHDA and CDR2 is SQIVND (reference sequence). Trimming cost V 3 bases and J 0 bases, with 12 bases left between them. This CDR3 is 16 amino acids long. In nucleotides, the CDR3 is TGTGCCAGTAGTATTCCCGGGGGGTATAGCAATCAGCCCCAGCATTTT. Residues: CASSIPGGYSNQPQHF.

This clone was detected once. The gene calls are TRBV4-1 and TRBJ2-7; 8 bases match TRBD2. The ends lost 3 bases at V and 3 bases at J; junction bases unmatched: 10. Germline V gene lookup returns CDR1 MGHRA and CDR2 YSYEKL. The CDR3 length is 16 residues. CDR3 in amino acids: CASSHRGGTGVYEQYF. The DNA of the CDR3 is TGCGCCAGCAGCCACCGGGGGGGGACGGGTGTCTACGAGCAGTACTTC.

The chain couples TRBV27 to TRBJ1-3; TRBD1 agrees at 11 bases. Per germline, CDR1 MNHEY and CDR2 SMNVEV (reference sequence). V lost 0 bases, J lost 9 bases, and 4 bases stayed unmatched. This CDR3 is built from 15 residues. The CDR3 protein is CASSLSGTGGSTIYF. The CDR3 DNA follows: TGTGCCAGCAGTTTATCGGGGACAGGGGGTAGCACCATATATTTT.